A selection of T cell receptor beta chains follows, all from one sample in a study of blood T cell repertoires in COVID-19. Profiled with immunoSEQ multiplex PCR; TCRdb holds only in-frame clones, not every one. The data show under 55,000 clones, with 75% to 90% seen just once and around 9.6% held by the top ten. Sequenced material: peripheral blood. The receptors originated from a woman over 75 with active COVID-19. Each CDR3 is given with its conserved first and last residue. Fields, in order: V gene, D gene, CDR3 length, clone size, J gene, CDR3 protein, CDR3 DNA. A D gene is named only where the DNA matches it firmly. A clone size is listed for some rows: how often the clone was seen (once, few, many), or a class if it is expanded.

v_call: TRBV18; d_call: TRBD1; cdr3_length: 13; clone_size: once; j_call: TRBJ1-2; cdr3_aa: CASSPTGGYGYTF; cdr3_nt: TGTGCCAGCTCCCCGACAGGGGGCTATGGCTACACCTTC
v_call: TRBV3-1/TRBV3-2; d_call: -; cdr3_length: 16; clone_size: -; j_call: TRBJ1-1; cdr3_aa: CASSQDLFWASTEAFF; cdr3_nt: TGTGCCAGCAGCCAAGATCTATTTTGGGCAAGCACTGAAGCTTTCTTT
v_call: TRBV27; d_call: -; cdr3_length: 13; clone_size: -; j_call: TRBJ1-2; cdr3_aa: CASSLEAGFGYTF; cdr3_nt: TGTGCCAGCAGTTTGGAGGCGGGATTTGGCTACACCTTC
v_call: TRBV2; d_call: TRBD2; cdr3_length: 19; clone_size: -; j_call: TRBJ2-1; cdr3_aa: CASSEGTSRIQGSYNEQFF; cdr3_nt: TGTGCCAGCAGTGAAGGGACTAGCAGGATTCAGGGGTCCTACAATGAGCAGTTCTTC
v_call: TRBV6-5; d_call: -; cdr3_length: 14; clone_size: once; j_call: TRBJ1-2; cdr3_aa: CASSYSASNYGYTF; cdr3_nt: TGTGCCAGCAGTTACTCGGCATCTAACTATGGCTACACCTTC
v_call: TRBV5-1; d_call: -; cdr3_length: 17; clone_size: -; j_call: TRBJ2-7; cdr3_aa: CASSPNLRTVSFYEQYF; cdr3_nt: TGCGCCAGCAGCCCAAACCTCCGGACAGTATCGTTCTACGAGCAGTACTTC
v_call: TRBV18; d_call: -; cdr3_length: 14; clone_size: once; j_call: TRBJ2-2; cdr3_aa: CASSPEQGYGELFF; cdr3_nt: TGTGCCAGCTCACCAGAACAGGGATACGGGGAGCTGTTTTTT
v_call: TRBV5-1; d_call: TRBD2; cdr3_length: 17; clone_size: once; j_call: TRBJ2-3; cdr3_aa: CASSLGLAGDYTDTQYF; cdr3_nt: TGCGCCAGCAGCTTGGGGCTAGCGGGGGACTACACTGATACGCAGTATTTT
v_call: TRBV11-1; d_call: -; cdr3_length: 15; clone_size: -; j_call: TRBJ2-7; cdr3_aa: CASSPGLLSSYEQYF; cdr3_nt: TGTGCCAGCAGTCCGGGACTCCTAAGCTCCTACGAGCAGTACTTC
v_call: TRBV30; d_call: -; cdr3_length: 13; clone_size: -; j_call: TRBJ1-2; cdr3_aa: CAWSVQLGGGYTF; cdr3_nt: TGTGCCTGGAGTGTACAACTGGGAGGGGGCTACACCTTC
v_call: TRBV9; d_call: -; cdr3_length: 14; clone_size: -; j_call: TRBJ2-7; cdr3_aa: CASSQDSRGTEQYF; cdr3_nt: TGTGCCAGCAGCCAGGACTCCCGGGGGACCGAGCAGTACTTC
v_call: TRBV18; d_call: TRBD1; cdr3_length: 14; clone_size: -; j_call: TRBJ1-1; cdr3_aa: CASSLQGGNTEAFF; cdr3_nt: TGTGCCAGCTCTCTACAGGGGGGGAACACTGAAGCTTTCTTT
v_call: TRBV28; d_call: TRBD2; cdr3_length: 16; clone_size: -; j_call: TRBJ2-1; cdr3_aa: CASSLLSGGTGNEQFF; cdr3_nt: TGTGCCAGCAGTTTATTAAGCGGGGGGACGGGAAATGAGCAGTTCTTC
v_call: TRBV3-1/TRBV3-2; d_call: -; cdr3_length: 16; clone_size: -; j_call: TRBJ2-1; cdr3_aa: CASSQVPVGPYNEQFF; cdr3_nt: TGTGCCAGCAGCCAAGTCCCTGTGGGCCCTTACAATGAGCAGTTCTTC
v_call: TRBV11-2; d_call: TRBD1; cdr3_length: 15; clone_size: -; j_call: TRBJ1-3; cdr3_aa: CASSSGQVSGNTIYF; cdr3_nt: TGTGCCAGCAGCTCCGGACAGGTCTCTGGAAACACCATATATTTT
v_call: TRBV5-4; d_call: -; cdr3_length: 16; clone_size: -; j_call: TRBJ2-2; cdr3_aa: CASSLGGQSNTGELFF; cdr3_nt: TGTGCCAGCAGCTTGGGAGGGCAATCTAACACCGGGGAGCTGTTTTTT
v_call: TRBV10-1; d_call: TRBD1; cdr3_length: 15; clone_size: -; j_call: TRBJ2-1; cdr3_aa: CASSRDRGRIDEQFF; cdr3_nt: TGCGCCAGCAGCCGAGACAGGGGTAGGATCGATGAGCAGTTCTTC
v_call: TRBV5-6; d_call: TRBD1; cdr3_length: 14; clone_size: -; j_call: TRBJ1-1; cdr3_aa: CASSRDRANTEAFF; cdr3_nt: TGTGCCAGCAGCAGGGACAGAGCGAACACTGAAGCTTTCTTT
v_call: TRBV7-2; d_call: -; cdr3_length: 15; clone_size: -; j_call: TRBJ1-4; cdr3_aa: CASSLRLQGGEKLFF; cdr3_nt: TGTGCCAGCAGCTTACGTCTCCAGGGAGGTGAAAAACTGTTTTTT
v_call: TRBV7-2; d_call: -; cdr3_length: 13; clone_size: -; j_call: TRBJ2-1; cdr3_aa: CASSTASFNEQFF; cdr3_nt: TGTGCCAGCAGCACAGCAAGTTTCAATGAGCAGTTCTTC
v_call: TRBV30; d_call: -; cdr3_length: 11; clone_size: -; j_call: TRBJ1-2; cdr3_aa: CAWNRVDGYTF; cdr3_nt: TGTGCCTGGAACAGGGTGGATGGCTACACCTTC
v_call: TRBV9; d_call: TRBD2; cdr3_length: 16; clone_size: -; j_call: TRBJ2-1; cdr3_aa: CASSFSGGAGYNEQFF; cdr3_nt: TGTGCCAGCAGCTTCAGCGGGGGGGCGGGCTACAATGAGCAGTTCTTC
v_call: TRBV18; d_call: TRBD2; cdr3_length: 16; clone_size: -; j_call: TRBJ2-7; cdr3_aa: CASSPLWGGTTYEQYF; cdr3_nt: TGTGCCAGCTCACCCTTGTGGGGGGGGACCACGTACGAGCAGTACTTC
v_call: TRBV15; d_call: TRBD1; cdr3_length: 16; clone_size: few; j_call: TRBJ1-6; cdr3_aa: CATSRDATGSGSPLHF; cdr3_nt: TGTGCCACCAGCAGAGACGCGACAGGGTCGGGTTCACCCCTCCACTTT
v_call: TRBV14; d_call: TRBD1; cdr3_length: 15; clone_size: -; j_call: TRBJ2-5; cdr3_aa: CASSQLGTGEETQYF; cdr3_nt: TGTGCCAGCAGCCAACTCGGGACAGGGGAAGAGACCCAGTACTTC
v_call: TRBV19; d_call: TRBD2; cdr3_length: 15; clone_size: -; j_call: TRBJ2-3; cdr3_aa: CASRTRGGDTDTQYF; cdr3_nt: TGTGCCAGTAGGACTCGGGGGGGGGACACAGATACGCAGTATTTT
v_call: TRBV28; d_call: -; cdr3_length: 15; clone_size: -; j_call: TRBJ2-4; cdr3_aa: CASSTRGATKNIQYF; cdr3_nt: TGTGCCAGCAGTACTCGCGGGGCGACCAAAAACATTCAGTACTTC
v_call: TRBV28; d_call: TRBD2; cdr3_length: 16; clone_size: -; j_call: TRBJ2-3; cdr3_aa: CASVRDYVGHTDTQYF; cdr3_nt: TGTGCCAGCGTCCGGGACTATGTGGGGCACACAGATACGCAGTATTTT
v_call: TRBV11-2; d_call: -; cdr3_length: 16; clone_size: -; j_call: TRBJ2-5; cdr3_aa: CASSLGGSGELLSQYF; cdr3_nt: TGTGCCAGCAGCTTAGGGGGCTCTGGCGAGCTGCTTTCCCAGTACTTC
v_call: TRBV5-1; d_call: TRBD2; cdr3_length: 17; clone_size: -; j_call: TRBJ2-7; cdr3_aa: CASSLVLAGASSYEQYF; cdr3_nt: TGCGCCAGCAGCTTGGTACTAGCGGGGGCGAGCTCCTACGAGCAGTACTTC
v_call: TRBV30; d_call: -; cdr3_length: 15; clone_size: -; j_call: TRBJ1-4; cdr3_aa: CAWSPGHSTNEKLFF; cdr3_nt: TGTGCCTGGAGTCCGGGACACTCAACTAATGAAAAACTGTTTTTT
v_call: TRBV6-6; d_call: -; cdr3_length: 15; clone_size: -; j_call: TRBJ2-2; cdr3_aa: CASSYSDSVGGELFF; cdr3_nt: TGTGCCAGCAGTTACTCAGACAGCGTCGGCGGGGAGCTGTTTTTT
v_call: TRBV6-6; d_call: -; cdr3_length: 14; clone_size: -; j_call: TRBJ1-2; cdr3_aa: CASSARGEDYGYTF; cdr3_nt: TGTGCCAGCAGCGCCAGGGGTGAGGACTATGGCTACACCTTC
v_call: TRBV5-1; d_call: TRBD2; cdr3_length: 18; clone_size: -; j_call: TRBJ2-1; cdr3_aa: CASSLEISGLGSYNEQFF; cdr3_nt: TGCGCCAGCAGCTTGGAAATATCGGGACTAGGGTCCTACAATGAGCAGTTCTTC
v_call: TRBV30; d_call: TRBD1; cdr3_length: 12; clone_size: -; j_call: TRBJ2-7; cdr3_aa: CAWRTGGAEQYF; cdr3_nt: TGTGCCTGGAGGACAGGGGGCGCCGAGCAGTACTTC
v_call: TRBV3-1/TRBV3-2; d_call: TRBD2; cdr3_length: 14; clone_size: -; j_call: TRBJ2-7; cdr3_aa: CASSQTSSTYEQYF; cdr3_nt: TGTGCCAGCAGCCAGACTAGCTCCACCTACGAGCAGTACTTC
v_call: TRBV7-9; d_call: TRBD2; cdr3_length: 15; clone_size: -; j_call: TRBJ2-1; cdr3_aa: CASSLLAGGIDEQFF; cdr3_nt: TGTGCCAGCAGCTTACTAGCGGGGGGTATAGATGAGCAGTTCTTC
v_call: TRBV28; d_call: -; cdr3_length: 14; clone_size: -; j_call: TRBJ1-1; cdr3_aa: CASRTPGDHTEAFF; cdr3_nt: TGTGCCAGCAGGACGCCGGGGGATCACACTGAAGCTTTCTTT
v_call: TRBV5-7; d_call: -; cdr3_length: 16; clone_size: -; j_call: TRBJ1-4; cdr3_aa: CASSKNREGTNEKLFF; cdr3_nt: TGTGCCAGCAGCAAGAACAGGGAAGGGACTAATGAAAAACTGTTTTTT
v_call: TRBV28; d_call: TRBD1; cdr3_length: 14; clone_size: few; j_call: TRBJ1-2; cdr3_aa: CASSSETGYYGYTF; cdr3_nt: TGTGCCAGCAGTTCCGAGACAGGGTACTATGGCTACACCTTC
v_call: TRBV6-5; d_call: -; cdr3_length: 13; clone_size: -; j_call: TRBJ1-1; cdr3_aa: CASIRGVATEAFF; cdr3_nt: TGTGCCAGCATCAGGGGAGTCGCCACTGAAGCTTTCTTT
v_call: TRBV18; d_call: -; cdr3_length: 15; clone_size: -; j_call: TRBJ1-4; cdr3_aa: CASSQSKGANEKLFF; cdr3_nt: TGTGCCAGCTCACAGTCTAAGGGGGCTAATGAAAAACTGTTTTTT
v_call: TRBV6-5; d_call: -; cdr3_length: 13; clone_size: -; j_call: TRBJ1-4; cdr3_aa: CASSSRQNEKLFF; cdr3_nt: TGTGCCAGCAGTTCCCGACAGAATGAAAAACTGTTTTTT
v_call: TRBV9; d_call: -; cdr3_length: 14; clone_size: -; j_call: TRBJ2-7; cdr3_aa: CASSTNSFSYEQYF; cdr3_nt: TGTGCCAGCAGCACGAACTCGTTCTCCTACGAGCAGTACTTC
v_call: TRBV11-2; d_call: -; cdr3_length: 14; clone_size: -; j_call: TRBJ2-3; cdr3_aa: CASSRLTSTDTQYF; cdr3_nt: TGTGCCAGCAGCCGTCTTACTAGCACAGATACGCAGTATTTT
v_call: TRBV28; d_call: -; cdr3_length: 11; clone_size: -; j_call: TRBJ2-1; cdr3_aa: CASSFRNEQFF; cdr3_nt: TGTGCCAGCAGTTTCCGGAATGAGCAGTTCTTC
v_call: TRBV25-1; d_call: -; cdr3_length: 15; clone_size: -; j_call: TRBJ1-6; cdr3_aa: CASSGAQDYNSPLHF; cdr3_nt: TGTGCCAGCAGTGGAGCCCAGGACTATAATTCACCCCTCCACTTT
v_call: TRBV5-5; d_call: TRBD1; cdr3_length: 13; clone_size: -; j_call: TRBJ2-3; cdr3_aa: CAAGTGLVDTQYF; cdr3_nt: TGTGCCGCCGGGACAGGGTTGGTAGATACGCAGTATTTT
v_call: TRBV19; d_call: TRBD1; cdr3_length: 15; clone_size: -; j_call: TRBJ2-1; cdr3_aa: CASSIGGQGTNEQFF; cdr3_nt: TGTGCCAGTAGTATAGGGGGACAGGGGACGAATGAGCAGTTCTTC
v_call: TRBV6-5; d_call: TRBD1; cdr3_length: 15; clone_size: -; j_call: TRBJ1-2; cdr3_aa: CASKATGTGGSGYTF; cdr3_nt: TGTGCCAGCAAAGCGACCGGGACAGGGGGCTCTGGCTACACCTTC
v_call: TRBV5-1; d_call: -; cdr3_length: 15; clone_size: -; j_call: TRBJ2-2; cdr3_aa: CASSFTLAVLGELFF; cdr3_nt: TGCGCCAGCAGCTTCACCCTAGCTGTTTTAGGGGAGCTGTTTTTT